Presented here are 9 T cell receptor beta chains from one specimen sequenced in a study of tissue T cells after allogeneic stem cell transplantation. Profiled with immunoSEQ multiplex PCR; TCRdb holds only in-frame clones, not every one. There are some 48,000 clones in the sample; less than 75% occur only once, and under 0.9% lies in the top ten. The sequenced sample consisted of sorted cells pooled from one or two spleens. The receptors originated from a pool of C57BL/6 mice in good health.

On this clone itself: Mouse gene names apply. The CDR3 end is not reached by the read, which stops 1 residue before it; the germline J gene fills it in. The same CDR3 is also encoded by other DNA sequences in this sample. This chain joins TRBV13-2 and TRBJ2-7, with D unclear. CDR1 NNHNN and CDR2 SYGAGS come from the germline V gene (reference sequence). V was pared by 2 bases and J by 4 bases, with 4 bases between. This CDR3 has 11 residues. The CDR3 bases that were read are TGTGCCAGCGGTGACAAATATGAACAGTAC. This encodes CASGDKYEQY. The whole CDR3 region reads CASGDKYEQYF.

To note about this clone: The gene names given are mouse names. The CDR3 DNA, read in part, is TGTGCCAGCAGCGACCCCGGGACAGGGGGAGACACCCAGTAC. It codes for CASSDPGTGGDTQY. The complete CDR3 sequence is CASSDPGTGGDTQYF. The rearrangement links TRBV13-1 to TRBJ2-5; 11 nucleotides line up with TRBD1. Read sequence stops 1 residue before the CDR3 end, and the germline J gene provides the missing end. The length of the CDR3 is 15 residues. Germline CDR1 NSHNY, CDR2 SYGAGN. The V segment lost 5 bases and the J segment 5 bases; nucleotides outside the gene matches: 7.

This clone occurred once. Mouse gene names apply. The read is 1 residue too short to cover the CDR3 end, so that end is filled in from the germline J gene. The chain combines TRBV4 with TRBJ2-5, with 8 bases that match TRBD2. The CDR3 runs 14 residues. Germline V gives CDR1 LGHDT, CDR2 YNNKQL (reference sequence). The V gene end was trimmed by 5 bases and the J gene end by 4 bases; junction bases not matched to a gene: 5. CDR3 bases read: TGTGCCAGCAGCGCCCGGGACTGGAAAGACACCCAGTAC. Its translation is CASSARDWKDTQY. The CDR3 reads in full as CASSARDWKDTQYF.

Concerning this clone: The gene names given are mouse names. The sequence runs out 1 residue before the end of the CDR3; the remainder is reconstructed from the germline J gene. The rearrangement joins TRBV12-1 to TRBJ2-4; D might be TRBD2 (7 bases). Germline-derived CDR1 and CDR2 are SGHSN and HYEKVE. V was trimmed by 4 bases and J by 0 bases, leaving 13 bases between them. This CDR3 is built from 15 residues. The CDR3 bases that were read are TGTGCCAGCTCCCCCCGGGGGGCTAGTCAAAACACCTTGTAC. Translation: CASSPRGASQNTLY. The whole CDR3 region reads CASSPRGASQNTLYF.

This clone appeared a few times. Genes and germline come from the mouse. The same CDR3 also results from other DNA sequences found in this sample. CDR3 loop: CASSQTGYEQYF. The part of the CDR3 DNA that was read is TGTGCCAGCAGCCAAACTGGCTATGAACAGTAC. The gene calls are TRBV5 and TRBJ2-7; a possible D gene is TRBD2 (5 bases). The read falls 1 residue short of the CDR3 end, and the missing part is taken from the germline J gene. Germline lookup yields CDR1 LGHNA and CDR2 YNLKQL (reference sequence). This CDR3 spans 12 amino acids. Between the trimmed V and J ends, which lost 2 bases and 3 bases, there was a span of 5 bases.

This clone appeared a single time. Gene names refer to mouse genes. The CDR3 end is not reached by the read, which stops 1 residue before it; the germline J gene fills it in. V and J are TRBV13-3 and TRBJ1-4; possible D gene TRBD1, 6 bases. Trimming stripped 2 bases from V and 0 bases from J, with 11 bases between. Germline loops: CDR1 NNHDY, CDR2 SYVADS. The CDR3 runs 16 residues. The sequenced part of the CDR3 DNA is TGTGCCAGCAGTGAGGGGGGACAAATTTCCAACGAAAGATTATTT. Residues: CASSEGGQISNERLF. Given in full, the CDR3 is CASSEGGQISNERLFF.

On this clone itself: Gene names and germline match the mouse. The sequence runs out 1 residue before the end of the CDR3; the remainder is reconstructed from the germline J gene. This specimen includes other DNA sequences encoding the same CDR3. V and J are TRBV13-2 and TRBJ2-4, with unresolved D. The CDR3 consists of 12 residues. Germline CDR1 reads NNHNN; CDR2 reads SYGAGS (reference sequence). With 3 bases removed from V and 1 base from J, the gap between germline ends came to 3 bases. The covered CDR3 bases are TGTGCCAGCGGTGGGGGTCAAAACACCTTGTAC. Its translation is CASGGGQNTLY. The entire CDR3 protein reads CASGGGQNTLYF.

This clone was counted once. The gene symbols are mouse symbols. The read is 1 residue too short to cover the CDR3 end, so that end is filled in from the germline J gene. The rearrangement joins TRBV2 to TRBJ2-3; TRBD2 is a possible D gene (7 bases). The V gene lost 1 base and the J gene lost 1 base, with 9 bases spanning the gap. This CDR3 contains 15 residues. Germline loops: CDR1 LGHNA, CDR2 YSYQKL. The DNA read from the CDR3 is TGTGCCAGCAGCCAAGGGGGGGCGGGTGCAGAAACGCTGTAT. Its translation is CASSQGGAGAETLY. The entire CDR3 sequence reads CASSQGGAGAETLYF.

As regards this clone: Genes here carry mouse names. CDR3 protein: CASSRLDSYEQYF. CDR3 DNA, as far as it was read: TGTGCCAGCAGTCGACTGGACTCCTATGAACAGTAC. This chain uses TRBV3 with TRBJ2-7, with TRBD2 as a possible D gene (6 bases). Coverage ceases 1 residue before the CDR3 finishes, and the germline J gene fills in the end. Per germline, CDR1 SNHLY and CDR2 FYNGKV (reference sequence). With 6 bases removed from V and 0 bases from J, the gap between germline ends came to 9 bases. This CDR3 is built from 13 residues. Full variable domain (rest looked up from reference TRBV3 and TRBJ2-7): GPKVLQIPSHQIIDMGQMVTLNCDPVSNHLYFYWYKQILGQQMEFLVNFYNGKVMEKSKLFKDQFSVERPDGSYFTLKIQPTALEDSAVYFCASSRLDSYEQYFGPGTRLTVL.